This paragraph covers one T cell receptor beta chain sequence. This CDR3 is built from 14 residues. Germline CDR1 reads MNHEY; CDR2 reads SVGAGI. Trimming at V came to 10 bases and at J to 2 bases, leaving 5 bases not matched to a gene. The sample originates from a study of blood T cell repertoires in COVID-19. Study-wide background: The origin of the acute and convalescent COVID-19 samples was the United States, Italy and Spain. Sample material is recorded as cDNA or gDNA derived from T cells, B-cell-depleted T cells, or PBMCs.

Cohort assignment relied on participant-reported clinical history. Original methodology: Scientists estimated how many nucleated cells there were by amplifying reference gene primers. Data came from immunoSEQ multiplex PCR; TCRdb stores just in-frame clones and leaves some out. D and trimming come from the DNA, and the V and J calls and clone size come from that table. Here the sample spans about 210,000 clones, around 80% being singletons. The clonotype originates from a man aged 30-40 years with acute COVID-19. Sequenced: PBMCs or T cells enriched from blood (not recorded which). The chain has TRBV6-5 and TRBJ2-2, with 9 bases identical to TRBD2. CDR3 amino acids: CATGTSYNTGELFF. The CDR3 DNA reads as TGTGCCACCGGGACTAGCTACAACACCGGGGAGCTGTTTTTT.